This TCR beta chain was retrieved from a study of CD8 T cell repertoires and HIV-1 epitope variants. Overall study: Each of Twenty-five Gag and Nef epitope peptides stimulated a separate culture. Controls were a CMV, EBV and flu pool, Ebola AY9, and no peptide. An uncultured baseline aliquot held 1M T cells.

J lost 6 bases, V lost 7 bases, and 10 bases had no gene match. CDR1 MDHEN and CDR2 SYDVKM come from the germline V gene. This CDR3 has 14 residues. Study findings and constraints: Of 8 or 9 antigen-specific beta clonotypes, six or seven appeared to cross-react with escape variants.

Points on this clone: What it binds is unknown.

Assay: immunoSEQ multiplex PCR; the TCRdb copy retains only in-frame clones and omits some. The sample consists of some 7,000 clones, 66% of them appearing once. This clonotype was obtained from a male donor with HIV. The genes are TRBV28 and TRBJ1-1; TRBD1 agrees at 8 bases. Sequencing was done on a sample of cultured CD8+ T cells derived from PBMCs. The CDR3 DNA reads TGTGCCAGCAAGACAGGGGAGGTCCTAGCTGAAGCTTTCTTT. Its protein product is CASKTGEVLAEAFF.